This T cell receptor (beta chain) was profiled in a study of OX40 agonist ivuxolimab in advanced cancers. The overall study: Three patients, one with hepatocellular carcinoma and two with cutaneous melanoma, responded partially.

The table came from immunoSEQ multiplex PCR; TCRdb's copy has only in-frame clones and leaves some out. The top ten clones hold 0.76% of a sample with fewer than 85,000 clones, 80% to 90% of them seen once. The CDR3 covers 14 residues. V was trimmed by 4 bases and J by 1 base, leaving 11 bases between them. CDR1 is SGHDT, CDR2 YYEEEE, per germline. The chain combines TRBV5-6 with TRBJ1-2; no definite D call. The TCR originated in an adult with an advanced solid tumor such as melanoma, head and neck, liver or kidney cancer. This sample comprised CD4+ or CD8+ T cells sorted from blood, obtained in a trial of the OX40 agonist ivuxolimab. CDR3: CASSQTPDNYGYTF. In DNA form, the CDR3 reads TGTGCCAGCAGCCAAACACCCGATAACTATGGCTACACCTTC.